What follows are 22 T cell receptor beta chains derived from one specimen sequenced in a study of response to subunit inactivated influenza vaccine. TCRdb itself ran the RT-PCR reads through MiXCR, one entry per CDR3 protein. The table has about 170,000 distinct CDR3 sequences, about 12% seen once. The same sample was also studied in work on T cells expressing NK-cell markers. According to that study: The authors generated TCR beta cDNA through 5'RACE template switching with UMIs.

Here the sequenced sample was CD8+ T cells sorted from PBMCs, taken about 13 days after vaccination. These receptors were obtained from a man aged 50-60 years who received an inactivated influenza vaccine.

This clonotype showed up just a few times. The chain carries TRBV6-5 and TRBJ2-7; D call uncertain. The V and J ends lost 4 bases and 3 bases respectively, with 10 bases between them. This CDR3 is built from 13 residues. CDR1 and CDR2 (germline): MNHEY, SVGAGI. CDR3: CASSSSRSYEQYF. CDR3 nucleotides: TGTGCCAGCAGTTCCTCAAGGAGCTACGAGCAGTACTTC.

This clonotype was seen more than once but under ten times. The chain joins TRBV2 to TRBJ2-5; 8 nucleotides match TRBD2. CDR1 is SNHLY and CDR2 is FYNNEI in the germline V gene. Losses at the gene ends were 6 bases for V and 5 bases for J; bases not matched to a gene: 8. CDR3 length: 14 amino acids. The CDR3 nucleotides read TGTGCCAGCAGAATGAGCGGGAGCCGGGAGACCCAGTACTTC. This sequence encodes CASRMSGSRETQYF.

This clonotype was found many times. The chain joins TRBV29-1 to TRBJ1-2, with D unresolved. Germline CDR1 reads SQVTM; CDR2 reads ANQGSEA. Trimming stripped 3 bases from V and 2 bases from J, with 10 bases between. The CDR3 length is 13 residues. The CDR3 is CSVEGRMNYGYTF. The DNA of the CDR3 is TGCAGCGTTGAGGGCAGGATGAACTATGGCTACACCTTC. Full variable domain (missing parts from reference TRBV29-1 and TRBJ1-2): SAVISQKPSRDICQRGTSLTIQCQVDSQVTMMFWYRQQPGQSLTLIATANQGSEATYESGFVIDKFPISRPNLTFSTLTVSNMSPEDSSIYLCSVEGRMNYGYTFGSGTRLTVV.

This clonotype was detected many times. For the CDR3, the DNA is TGTGCCAGCAGCTTCCCTCTGGATACGCAGTATTTT. Its translation: CASSFPLDTQYF. This rearrangement joins TRBV11-2 to TRBJ2-3, with no clear D. In germline, CDR1 is SGHAT, CDR2 FQNNGV. The germline V and J ends were trimmed by 3 bases and 6 bases, with 7 bases remaining between them. The CDR3 runs 12 residues.

This sequence joins TRBV12-3 or TRBV12-4 and TRBJ1-5; D is unclear. Trimming took 9 bases from V and 2 from J, leaving 14 bases between them. The CDR3 has 14 amino acids. The CDR3 region has the DNA TGTGCCAGTTCAGACGGGTTGGGCAATCAGCCCCAGCATTTT. It yields the protein CASSDGLGNQPQHF.

This clonotype was seen only a few times. CDR3 bases: TGTGCCAGCAGCCTCCCAGCGGGGGGCATGCAAGAGACCCAGTACTTC. Protein: CASSLPAGGMQETQYF. The V gene is TRBV7-9, the J gene TRBJ2-5; TRBD2 matches 9 bases. Germline V gene sequence: CDR1 SEHNR, CDR2 FQNEAQ (reference sequence). With 5 bases clipped from V and 2 bases from J, the junction kept 9 bases outside the gene matches. CDR3 length equals 16 residues.

This clonotype was seen many times. The chain combines TRBV29-1 with TRBJ2-5; perhaps TRBD2 as D (6 bases). Germline V gives CDR1 SQVTM, CDR2 ANQGSEA. The CDR3 runs 14 residues. The V end was cut by 4 bases, the J end by 0 bases, with 12 bases between. The CDR3 nucleotides are TGCAGCGTTGTTTATGGGGGGTACCAAGAGACCCAGTACTTC. It codes for CSVVYGGYQETQYF.

This clonotype was counted between two and nine times. CDR3 sequence: CASSLDGSQPQHF. The CDR3 nucleotides read TGCGCCAGCAGCTTGGATGGAAGTCAGCCCCAGCATTTT. The chain employs TRBV5-1 and TRBJ1-5; the D is unclear. V lost 0 bases to trimming and J lost 6 bases, with 7 bases between them. This CDR3 has 13 amino acids. Germline values: CDR1 SGHRS, CDR2 YFSETQ.

This clonotype was found a few times. The chain recombines TRBV7-9 with TRBJ2-2; D may match TRBD1 or TRBD2 (5 bases each). The V and J ends lost 1 base and 11 bases respectively, with 11 bases between them. The CDR3 totals 13 residues. The V gene's germline CDR1 is SEHNR and CDR2 FQNEAQ (reference sequence). CDR3 in amino acids: CASSLGGGRELFF. In nucleotides, the CDR3 is TGTGCCAGCAGCTTAGGTGGGGGAAGAGAGCTGTTTTTT.

This clonotype has a handful of counts. The V and J genes are TRBV7-9 and TRBJ2-2; D is ambiguous. The CDR3 consists of 17 residues. The ends were cut back, 3 bases at V and 1 base at J, with 15 bases in the middle. The V gene's germline CDR1 is SEHNR and CDR2 FQNEAQ (reference sequence). CDR3 loop: CASSLGPVPLNTGELFF. The DNA for the CDR3 is TGTGCCAGCAGCTTGGGCCCCGTGCCTCTGAACACCGGGGAGCTGTTTTTT.

J is TRBJ2-2 and V is TRBV5-6; 7 bases fit TRBD1. The length of the CDR3 is 12 residues. V lost 5 bases to trimming and J lost 5 bases; unmatched junction nucleotides: 0. Germline V CDR1 and CDR2: SGHDT, YYEEEE. DNA of the CDR3: TGTGCCAGCAGACAGGGGACCGGGGAGCTGTTTTTT. Amino acids: CASRQGTGELFF.

V is TRBV20-1 and J is TRBJ2-7, with TRBD1 matching 8 bases. CDR3 length: 13 amino acids. Germline values: CDR1 DFQATT, CDR2 SNEGSKA (reference sequence). Losses at the gene ends were 3 bases for V and 5 bases for J; bases not matched to a gene: 6. CDR3 sequence (DNA): TGCAGTGCTAGCAGGGGGCTGAAGGACGAGCAGTACTTC. Protein product: CSASRGLKDEQYF.

This clonotype was counted only a few times. This rearrangement joins TRBV7-6 to TRBJ2-6; D is uncertain. The CDR3 sequence is 18 residues long. CDR1 and CDR2 from the germline V gene are SGHVS and FNYEAQ. The germline V and J ends were trimmed by 4 bases and 2 bases, with 18 bases remaining between them. The CDR3 sequence is CASSSSLFGLAGANVLTF. Here the CDR3 DNA reads TGTGCCAGCAGCTCCAGCCTATTCGGGCTGGCTGGGGCCAACGTCCTGACTTTC. Full variable domain (missing parts from reference TRBV7-6 and TRBJ2-6): GAGVSQSPRYKVTKRGQDVALRCDPISGHVSLYWYRQALGQGPEFLTYFNYEAQQDKSGLPNDRFSAERPEGSISTLTIQRTEQRDSAMYRCASSSSLFGLAGANVLTFGAGSRLTVL.

Only a few counts were recorded for this clonotype. CDR3: CASGPIMGEFF. The CDR3 DNA follows: TGTGCCAGCGGTCCGATCATGGGAGAGTTCTTC. The chain employs TRBV28 and TRBJ2-1; D is possibly TRBD2 (5 bases). V gave up 8 bases and J gave up 14 bases, with 16 bases separating them. The CDR3 loop spans 11 amino acids. CDR1 is MDHEN, CDR2 SYDVKM, per germline.

This chain joins TRBV12-3 or TRBV12-4 and TRBJ2-1; 9 bases map to TRBD1. This CDR3 has 15 amino acids. The trim removed 3 bases at V and 9 bases at J, leaving 9 bases unmatched. The CDR3 DNA sequence: TGTGCCAGCAGTTTCCGGACAGGGGTATGGAGTGAGCAGTTCTTC. Protein: CASSFRTGVWSEQFF.

This clonotype was detected a few times. This sequence joins TRBV28 and TRBJ2-1, with 14 nucleotides matching TRBD2. The germline CDR1 and CDR2 sequences are MDHEN and SYDVKM. The CDR3 contains 16 residues. V lost 5 bases, J lost 5 bases, and 5 bases stayed unmatched. CDR3 coding DNA: TGTGCCAGCAGTATTCTGGGACTAGCGGGAGACAATGAGCAGTTCTTC. This gives the protein CASSILGLAGDNEQFF.

The chain couples TRBV7-9 to TRBJ1-2; tentative D call: TRBD1 (6 bases). Germline V gene sequence: CDR1 SEHNR, CDR2 FQNEAQ (reference sequence). The V and J ends lost 5 bases and 6 bases respectively, with 10 bases between them. This CDR3 has 12 amino acids. CDR3 DNA: TGTGCCAGCAGCACACAGGGTAATGGCTACACCTTC. Its protein product is CASSTQGNGYTF.

The table lists this clonotype with a few counts. V and J are TRBV30 and TRBJ2-6; D not resolved. The CDR3 consists of 14 residues. Germline CDR1 GTSNPN, CDR2 SVGIG (reference sequence). The V and J ends lost 2 bases and 0 bases respectively, with 5 bases between them. CDR3 sequence: CAWSLGSGANVLTF. The DNA of the CDR3 is TGTGCCTGGAGTTTGGGCTCTGGGGCCAACGTCCTGACTTTC. The full variable domain, completed using reference TRBV30 and TRBJ2-6, is SQTIHQWPATLVQPVGSPLSLECTVEGTSNPNLYWYRQAAGRGLQLLFYSVGIGQISSEVPQNLSASRPQDRQFILSSKKLLLSDSGFYLCAWSLGSGANVLTFGAGSRLTVL.

This clonotype was observed a few times. This chain joins TRBV11-2 and TRBJ2-2, with D maybe TRBD2 (5 bases). Germline values: CDR1 SGHAT, CDR2 FQNNGV. V lost 5 bases, J lost 0 bases, and 13 bases lay in between. The CDR3 length is 16 residues. The DNA of the CDR3 is TGTGCCAGCAGCGAATGGACTGGTCCGAACACCGGGGAGCTGTTTTTT. Its translation: CASSEWTGPNTGELFF. Filled out from reference TRBV11-2 and TRBJ2-2, the complete variable domain reads EAGVAQSPRYKIIEKRQSVAFWCNPISGHATLYWYQQILGQGPKLLIQFQNNGVVDDSQLPKDRFSAERLKGVDSTLKIQPAKLEDSAVYLCASSEWTGPNTGELFFGEGSRLTVL.

The J gene is TRBJ2-7, the V gene TRBV10-2; 8 nucleotides align to TRBD1. This CDR3 spans 12 amino acids. Per germline, CDR1 WSHSY and CDR2 SAAADI. V gave up 10 bases and J gave up 2 bases; unmatched junction bases: 4. CDR3 in amino acids: CAIRTGPYEQYF. DNA for the CDR3: TGCGCCATCCGGACAGGGCCCTACGAGCAGTACTTC.

This clonotype was observed many times. V is TRBV12-3 or TRBV12-4 and J is TRBJ2-3; 8 bases fit TRBD2. V dropped 7 bases and J dropped 2; count of bases not matched to a gene: 11. The CDR3 is 16 amino acids. The CDR3 sequence is CASTPARGGPTDTQYF. CDR3 DNA: TGTGCCAGCACCCCAGCCCGGGGGGGTCCCACAGATACGCAGTATTTT.

The V and J genes are TRBV10-3 and TRBJ2-3; 9 bases map to TRBD2. The trim removed 1 base at V and 4 bases at J, leaving 6 bases unmatched. Germline lookup yields CDR1 ENHRY and CDR2 SYGVKD. This CDR3 is built from 16 residues. The CDR3 region has the DNA TGTGCCATCAGTGAGTTAGCGGGGGAGGTGGCAGATACGCAGTATTTT. Translating gives CAISELAGEVADTQYF.